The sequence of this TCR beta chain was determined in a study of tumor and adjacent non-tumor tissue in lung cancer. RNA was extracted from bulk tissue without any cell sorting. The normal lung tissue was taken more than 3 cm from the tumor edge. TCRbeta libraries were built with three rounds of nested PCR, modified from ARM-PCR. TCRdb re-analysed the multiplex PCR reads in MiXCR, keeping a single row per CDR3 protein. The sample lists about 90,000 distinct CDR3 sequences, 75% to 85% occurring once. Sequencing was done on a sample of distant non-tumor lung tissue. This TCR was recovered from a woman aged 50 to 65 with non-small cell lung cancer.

CDR3 region: CASSLGPPGGHMRYF. CDR3 nucleotide sequence: TGTGCCAGCAGCTTAGGACCCCCAGGGGGCCATATGCGGTATTTT. The rearrangement uses TRBV11-2 and TRBJ2-3, with 8 bases lining up with TRBD1. Germline-derived CDR1 and CDR2 are SGHAT and FQNNGV. V was pared by 1 base and J by 14 bases, with 14 bases of the junction left unmatched. The CDR3 runs 15 residues.